The 23 T cell receptor beta chains below were found in one sample sequenced in a study of blood T cell repertoires in COVID-19. Assay: immunoSEQ multiplex PCR; the TCRdb copy retains only in-frame clones and omits some. Among roughly 75,000 clones listed, around 90% were seen once. Sequenced material: peripheral blood. Receptor source: a human donor in a cohort sampled during active COVID-19.

This clone was found many times. The rearrangement uses TRBV28 and TRBJ2-7; D possibly corresponds to TRBD1 (5 bases). Trimming removed 8 bases at V and 2 bases at J, with 16 bases between. The CDR3 length is 14 residues. The V gene's germline CDR1 is MDHEN and CDR2 SYDVKM. The CDR3 nucleotides are TGTGCCAGCGGTGGGGCAGGGAATACCTACGAGCAGTACTTC. This codes for CASGGAGNTYEQYF.

V gene TRBV5-6 combines with J gene TRBJ1-1, with 8 nucleotides matching TRBD1. Germline CDR1 SGHDT, CDR2 YYEEEE. This CDR3 is built from 14 residues. The ends lost 4 bases at V and 3 bases at J; junction bases unmatched: 5. CDR3: CASSITGGDTEAFF. The CDR3 nucleotides read TGTGCCAGCAGCATAACAGGGGGAGACACTGAAGCTTTCTTT.

The rearrangement links TRBV19 to TRBJ1-3; 7 bases are shared with TRBD1. V lost 5 bases to trimming and J lost 2 bases; unmatched junction nucleotides: 9. The CDR3 sequence is 16 residues long. Germline-derived CDR1 and CDR2 are LNHDA and SQIVND (reference sequence). The CDR3 loop is CASSFRDSEPGNTIYF. Written as DNA, the CDR3 is TGTGCCAGTAGTTTCCGGGACAGCGAACCTGGAAACACCATATATTTT.

V gene TRBV5-1 combines with J gene TRBJ1-1; TRBD1 matches at 8 bases. There are 13 residues in the CDR3. Trimming at V came to 4 bases and at J to 4 bases, leaving 3 bases not matched to a gene. Germline-derived CDR1 and CDR2 are SGHRS and YFSETQ. For the CDR3, the DNA is TGCGCCAGCAGCGAGGACAGGGTCACTGAAGCTTTCTTT. Its protein product is CASSEDRVTEAFF.

The J gene is TRBJ1-1, the V gene TRBV10-3; the D is unclear. This CDR3 is 12 amino acids long. Germline V gene sequence: CDR1 ENHRY, CDR2 SYGVKD. V lost 3 bases and J 6 bases, leaving 8 bases between the germline ends. The CDR3 is CAISDSSSEAFF. DNA for the CDR3: TGTGCCATCAGTGATTCGAGCTCTGAAGCTTTCTTT.

The rearrangement links TRBV30 to TRBJ2-7; 7 nucleotides align to TRBD2. CDR1 GTSNPN and CDR2 SVGIG come from the germline V gene (reference sequence). J lost 3 bases, V lost 3 bases, and 2 bases had no gene match. The CDR3 has 12 residues. CDR3 coding DNA: TGTGCCTGGAGCCCGGGGGGCTACGAGCAGTACTTC. It specifies CAWSPGGYEQYF.

V and J are TRBV27 and TRBJ2-7; D is possibly TRBD2 (5 bases). The V and J ends lost 5 bases and 5 bases respectively, with 19 bases between them. In germline, CDR1 is MNHEY, CDR2 SMNVEV (reference sequence). The CDR3 consists of 15 residues. The CDR3 DNA follows: TGTGCCAGCAGTCAAACGAACAATGGGAGACACGAGCAGTACTTC. Protein product: CASSQTNNGRHEQYF.

This chain joins TRBV29-1 and TRBJ2-1; 8 nucleotides agree with TRBD2. From germline, CDR1 is SQVTM and CDR2 ANQGSEA. CDR3 length equals 13 residues. The V segment lost 5 bases and the J segment 0 bases; nucleotides outside the gene matches: 0. CDR3 protein: CSVRGGSYNEQFF. The CDR3 nucleotides are TGCAGCGTTCGGGGGGGCTCCTACAATGAGCAGTTCTTC.

This rearrangement joins TRBV19 to TRBJ2-5, with 11 bases matching TRBD1. Trimming at V came to 3 bases and at J to 4 bases, leaving 1 base not matched to a gene. There are 14 residues in the CDR3. Germline V gives CDR1 LNHDA, CDR2 SQIVND (reference sequence). CDR3 region: CASSMGQGGETQYF. The CDR3 DNA follows: TGTGCCAGTAGTATGGGACAGGGGGGAGAGACCCAGTACTTC.

The chain uses TRBV7-2 and TRBJ2-1; TRBD2 agrees at 9 bases. The ends lost 4 bases at V and 8 bases at J; junction bases unmatched: 12. The CDR3 contains 16 residues. Germline V gene lookup returns CDR1 SGHTA and CDR2 FQGNSA. CDR3 nucleotide sequence: TGTGCCAGCAGCTCCCCACTCGGCGGGGGGGCCCATGAGCAGTTCTTC. This gives the protein CASSSPLGGGAHEQFF.

Points on this clone: This sample also contains other DNA sequences that code for the same CDR3. V usage is TRBV7-2 and J usage is TRBJ2-7, with D unresolved. CDR3 length: 12 amino acids. V lost 5 bases and J lost 0, with 5 bases in between. CDR1 is SGHTA, CDR2 FQGNSA, per germline. The CDR3 sequence is CASSPSSYEQYF. Here the CDR3 DNA reads TGTGCCAGCAGCCCTAGCTCCTACGAGCAGTACTTC. Complete variable domain (other parts from reference TRBV7-2 and TRBJ2-7): GAGVSQSPSNKVTEKGKDVELRCDPISGHTALYWYRQSLGQGLEFLIYFQGNSAPDKSGLPSDRFSAERTGGSVSTLTIQRTQQEDSAVYLCASSPSSYEQYFGPGTRLTVT.

This chain joins TRBV5-4 and TRBJ1-6; D unresolved. Trimming pared 4 bases from V and 7 bases from J, leaving 21 bases between. The length of the CDR3 is 17 residues. Germline CDR1 and CDR2: SGHNT and YYREEE (reference sequence). This CDR3 reads CASSSSGGSGKNSPLHF. DNA for the CDR3: TGTGCCAGCAGCAGTTCGGGAGGGAGTGGGAAAAATTCACCCCTCCACTTT.

The chain is built from TRBV24-1 and TRBJ2-7, with D possibly being TRBD1 (5 bases). V was pared by 4 bases and J by 1 base, with 10 bases between. This CDR3 is 14 amino acids long. The V gene's germline CDR1 is KGHDR and CDR2 SFDVKD. The CDR3 coding sequence is TGTGCCACCAGTGACTCCCGACAGTCCTACGAGCAGTACTTC. Translated, it gives CATSDSRQSYEQYF.

The gene calls are TRBV5-6 and TRBJ2-5; 10 bases are shared with TRBD1. J lost 5 bases, V lost 4 bases, and 11 bases had no gene match. This CDR3 contains 16 residues. Looked up from germline, CDR1 is SGHDT and CDR2 is YYEEEE. The CDR3 loop is CASSIRQGARRETQYF. CDR3 in DNA: TGTGCCAGCAGCATACGACAGGGGGCGCGTCGGGAGACCCAGTACTTC.

The rearrangement uses TRBV10-3 and TRBJ1-4, with 12 positions matching TRBD1. The CDR3 is 14 residues long. V lost 8 bases and J lost 7; bases outside the gene matches: 5. The germline V gene has CDR1 ENHRY and CDR2 SYGVKD. In DNA, the CDR3 is TGTGCCATCGCGGGACAGGGGGCTCGTGAAAAACTGTTTTTT. Protein: CAIAGQGAREKLFF.

The chain carries TRBV18 and TRBJ1-1; 12 positions match TRBD1. V shed 6 bases and J 2 bases; nucleotides not matched to a gene: 13. This CDR3 has 18 residues. Per the germline V gene, CDR1 is KGHSH and CDR2 is LQKENI. In DNA form, the CDR3 reads TGTGCCAGCTCTCAACTAACCGGGACAGGGGGCATCAACACTGAAGCTTTCTTT. Translation gives CASSQLTGTGGINTEAFF. Filled out from reference TRBV18 and TRBJ1-1, the complete variable domain reads NAGVMQNPRHLVRRRGQEARLRCSPMKGHSHVYWYRQLPEEGLKFMVYLQKENIIDESGMPKERFSAEFPKEGPSILRIQQVVRGDSAAYFCASSQLTGTGGINTEAFFGQGTRLTVV.

This chain links TRBV5-1 with TRBJ2-3; D is perhaps TRBD2 (6 bases). V lost 1 base to trimming and J lost 4 bases, with 7 bases between them. The CDR3 is made up of 13 amino acids. From germline, CDR1 is SGHRS and CDR2 YFSETQ. The CDR3 sequence is CASSLPSADTQYF. The CDR3 nucleotides are TGCGCCAGCAGCTTGCCTAGCGCAGATACGCAGTATTTT.

The genes are TRBV10-3 and TRBJ1-1, with D tentatively TRBD1 (5 bases). This CDR3 comprises 12 residues. V lost 10 bases to trimming and J lost 5 bases, with 14 bases between them. Germline V gives CDR1 ENHRY, CDR2 SYGVKD. CDR3 bases: TGTGCCACCGCCGTGGGGGGAACTGAAGCTTTCTTT. It translates to CATAVGGTEAFF.

The chain carries TRBV12-5 and TRBJ1-2; D is ambiguous. Germline CDR1 LGHNT, CDR2 FRNRAP. The germline V and J ends were trimmed by 2 bases and 8 bases, with 9 bases remaining between them. The CDR3 spans 12 residues. The CDR3 DNA reads TGTGCTAGTGGTTTGCCCGGGGTAGGCTACACCTTC. It is translated as CASGLPGVGYTF.

The chain has TRBV5-1 and TRBJ1-1; no clear D gene. Per the germline V gene, CDR1 is SGHRS and CDR2 is YFSETQ. This CDR3 region has 13 residues. Between the trimmed V and J ends, which lost 5 bases and 0 bases, there was a span of 8 bases. CDR3 DNA: TGCGCCAGCAGGAGGGAGATGAACACTGAAGCTTTCTTT. Translated, it gives CASRREMNTEAFF.

A word on this clone: Other DNA sequences from this sample encode an identical CDR3 as well. The chain has TRBV2 and TRBJ1-4, with TRBD1 matching 10 bases. The CDR3 covers 15 residues. The germline V gene encodes CDR1 SNHLY and CDR2 FYNNEI. J gave up 8 bases and V 6 bases, and 9 bases lay outside the gene matches. In DNA, the CDR3 is TGTGCCAGCAGGACAGGGGGCGCGGGGGGGGAAAAACTGTTTTTT. Translation: CASRTGGAGGEKLFF. The variable domain in full, completed from reference TRBV2 and TRBJ1-4, reads EPEVTQTPSHQVTQMGQEVILRCVPISNHLYFYWYRQILGQKVEFLVSFYNNEISEKSEIFDDQFSVERPDGSNFTLKIRSTKLEDSAMYFCASRTGGAGGEKLFFGSGTQLSVL.

The chain combines TRBV27 with TRBJ2-2; the D gene is possibly TRBD2 (6 bases). The V gene's germline CDR1 is MNHEY and CDR2 SMNVEV (reference sequence). V lost 7 bases to trimming and J lost 4 bases, with 13 bases between them. The CDR3 is made up of 14 amino acids. CDR3 coding DNA: TGTGCCAGCATAGGAGGGCAGGGCACCGGGGAGCTGTTTTTT. It codes for CASIGGQGTGELFF.

The chain is built from TRBV19 and TRBJ1-2; D perhaps matches TRBD1 (6 bases). The CDR3 runs 14 residues. Between the trimmed V and J ends, which lost 9 bases and 2 bases, there was a span of 16 bases. Germline V gene lookup returns CDR1 LNHDA and CDR2 SQIVND (reference sequence). CDR3 sequence: CASTRTERNYGYTF. Here the CDR3 DNA reads TGTGCCAGCACTCGGACAGAGCGAAACTATGGCTACACCTTC.